The 3 T cell receptor beta chains in this list originate from one sample, sequenced in a study of CXCR3-negative and CXCR3-positive naive CD8 T cells. Study results and caveats: TRB CDR3s of CXCR3-positive naive cells were more hydrophobic than those of CXCR3-negative naive cells.

These receptors have no known antigen. Through 5' RACE with UMI labels, the TRB cDNA libraries were prepared. Each CDR3 protein gets one entry in TCRdb, which reprocessed the 5' RACE reads and gives no DNA. The table for this sample gives about 89,000 distinct CDR3 sequences. The material sequenced was naive CXCR3+ CD8+ T cells from blood. Subset denoted: CD45RO-CCR7+CD27+CD95- naive CD8+ T cells expressing CXCR3 (TNR3+). These receptors were collected from a human donor in good health. Some clones in this sample may be carry-over from other donors' samples.

The chain uses TRBV6-5 and TRBJ1-2. The CDR3 runs 15 residues. Germline values: CDR1 MNHEY, CDR2 SVGAGI. CDR3 loop: CASSYSALTNYGYTF.

The chain employs TRBV7-3 and TRBJ1-1; TCRdb designates TRBD1, a call that cannot be tested without DNA. Germline CDR1 reads SGHTA; CDR2 reads FQGTGA. The CDR3 consists of 15 residues. CDR3 loop: CASSLSPGSNTEAFF.

V and J are TRBV20-1 and TRBJ2-5. Germline CDR1 and CDR2: DFQATT and SNEGSKA (reference sequence). CDR3 length: 14 amino acids. The CDR3: CSARDGSEQETQYF.